The 27 T cell receptor beta chains below were found in one sample sequenced in a study of cytomegalovirus exposure and HLA in healthy donors (dated by TCRdb to about 2017). The method was the immunoSEQ multiplex PCR assay. For the multiplex PCR, a mixture combining 60 forward primers for TCR Vbeta segments and 13 reverse primers for TCR Jbeta segments was used. Drawn from immuneACCESS, this table holds only the in-frame rearrangements with V and J called that TCRdb kept. Clones are partly lost; checked studies trace under half to an unresolved V gene and leave the rest unexplained. This sample is represented by 110,000 or so clones; 73% of them were singletons. The ten largest account for around 7.7% of the sample. The material sequenced was PBMCs. The receptors derive from a man in his forties in good health and CMV-seronegative.

This clone appeared a few times. The chain joins TRBV6-1 to TRBJ1-4; D remains ambiguous. V was clipped by 4 bases and J by 6 bases, with 15 bases between them. CDR1 and CDR2 (germline): MNHNS, SASEGT. There are 15 residues in the CDR3. The CDR3: CASSGGHQGYEKLFF. In nucleotides, the CDR3 is TGTGCCAGCAGTGGCGGGCACCAAGGATATGAAAAACTGTTTTTT.

This chain links TRBV9 with TRBJ1-4, with D unresolved. Trimming cost V 2 bases and J 3 bases, with 11 bases left between them. Germline CDR1 SGDLS, CDR2 YYNGEE. CDR3 length equals 15 residues. The CDR3 sequence is CASSVSGNPNEKLFF. CDR3 nucleotide sequence: TGTGCCAGCAGCGTCTCCGGGAATCCTAATGAAAAACTGTTTTTT. Together with reference TRBV9 and TRBJ1-4, the CDR3 gives the full variable domain: DSGVTQTPKHLITATGQRVTLRCSPRSGDLSVYWYQQSLDQGLQFLIQYYNGEERAKGNILERFSAQQFPDLHSELNLSSLELGDSALYFCASSVSGNPNEKLFFGSGTQLSVL.

This sequence joins TRBV6-6 and TRBJ2-2; 7 bases are shared with TRBD2. The germline V gene encodes CDR1 MNHNY and CDR2 SVGAGI (reference sequence). This CDR3 spans 14 amino acids. The junction had 2 bases not matched to a gene; V was cut back by 2 bases and J by 5 bases. This CDR3 reads CASSYSGVTGELFF. CDR3 bases: TGTGCCAGCAGTTACAGCGGGGTAACCGGGGAGCTGTTTTTT.

The chain employs TRBV19 and TRBJ2-3; 9 bases line up with TRBD1. The CDR3 has 15 amino acids. Trimming removed 5 bases from V and 4 bases from J; junction bases left unmatched: 7. Germline V CDR1 and CDR2: LNHDA, SQIVND (reference sequence). This CDR3 reads CASSPPGTGSDTQYF. In nucleotides, the CDR3 is TGTGCCAGTAGTCCCCCCGGGACAGGGTCAGATACGCAGTATTTT.

To note about this clone: The same CDR3 can be traced to other DNA sequences in this sample. The chain employs TRBV18 and TRBJ1-1; TRBD1 agrees at 7 bases. The CDR3 sequence is 13 residues long. Germline-derived CDR1 and CDR2 are KGHSH and LQKENI. The J segment lost 3 bases and the V segment lost 6 bases, leaving 4 bases of the junction unmatched. The CDR3 nucleotides are TGTGCCAGCTCGTCAACAGGGGACACTGAAGCTTTCTTT. Translating it yields CASSSTGDTEAFF.

This clone was detected once. The chain has TRBV6-1 and TRBJ1-1; D call uncertain. The germline V gene has CDR1 MNHNS and CDR2 SASEGT. Trimming shortened V by 6 bases and J by 7 bases, and 12 bases separated the two germline ends. The CDR3 is 12 amino acids. The CDR3 sequence: CASRGSVFEAFF. The CDR3 region has the DNA TGTGCCAGCAGAGGCAGCGTTTTTGAAGCTTTCTTT.

The chain is built from TRBV19 and TRBJ1-1; possible D gene TRBD1, 5 bases. Germline CDR1 reads LNHDA; CDR2 reads SQIVND (reference sequence). The CDR3 runs to 12 residues. The DNA for the CDR3 is TGTGGTTCGAGTGGGGGGGTGACTGAAGCTTTCTTT. Translating it yields CGSSGGVTEAFF.

This chain connects TRBV7-6 to TRBJ2-2, with D perhaps matching TRBD2 (6 bases). Germline V gene lookup returns CDR1 SGHVS and CDR2 FNYEAQ. CDR3 size: 15 residues. Deletions cut 4 bases from V and 4 bases from J, with 13 bases between. CDR3 in DNA: TGTGCCAGCAGCTGGAGGGTGATAGGCACCGGGGAGCTGTTTTTT. It translates to CASSWRVIGTGELFF.

This chain connects TRBV5-1 to TRBJ2-7, with a possible D match to TRBD2 (5 bases). The CDR3 extends over 13 amino acids. Looked up from germline, CDR1 is SGHRS and CDR2 is YFSETQ. V was pared by 3 bases and J by 7 bases, with 14 bases between. The CDR3 DNA reads as TGCGCCAGCAGCTCTGATAAGGGCGGGGAGCAGTACTTC. Its translation: CASSSDKGGEQYF.

The CDR3 DNA sequence: TGTGCCAGCGCCATCGGGACAGGGGGCTACGAGCAGTACTTC. Translation: CASAIGTGGYEQYF. The chain joins TRBV19 to TRBJ2-7; 11 bases agree with TRBD1. The CDR3 has 14 residues. J was trimmed by 3 bases and V by 9 bases; bases with no gene match: 7. Germline values: CDR1 LNHDA, CDR2 SQIVND (reference sequence). The variable domain in full, completed from reference TRBV19 and TRBJ2-7, reads DGGITQSPKYLFRKEGQNVTLSCEQNLNHDAMYWYRQDPGQGLRLIYYSQIVNDFQKGDIAEGYSVSREKKESFPLTVTSAQKNPTAFYLCASAIGTGGYEQYFGPGTRLTVT.

The chain links TRBV4-2 to TRBJ2-4; 10 bases fit TRBD2. Germline V gene lookup returns CDR1 LGHNA and CDR2 YNFKEQ. With V trimmed by 0 bases and J by 3 bases, 5 bases remained unmatched. The CDR3 is 17 amino acids. In DNA, the CDR3 is TGTGCCAGCAGCCAAGATCAGCGGGGGGGCCTCAAAAACATTCAGTACTTC. Translating it yields CASSQDQRGGLKNIQYF.

This chain uses TRBV27 with TRBJ2-1; 14 bases line up with TRBD2. J lost 5 bases, V lost 8 bases, and 11 bases had no gene match. CDR1 is MNHEY and CDR2 is SMNVEV in the germline V gene (reference sequence). CDR3 length: 17 amino acids. The DNA of the CDR3 is TGTGCCAGCTTTCGACTAGCGGGGGGGCGTTTCGACAATGAGCAGTTCTTC. Translating gives CASFRLAGGRFDNEQFF.

This clone has only a few counts. This chain uses TRBV7-2 with TRBJ2-7, with D possibly TRBD2 on 6 matching bases. This CDR3 has 14 residues. From germline, CDR1 is SGHTA and CDR2 FQGNSA. The V gene lost 8 bases and the J gene lost 3 bases, with 17 bases spanning the gap. The CDR3 is CASGDVGGVYEQYF. In DNA, the CDR3 is TGTGCCAGCGGGGATGTCGGAGGGGTCTACGAGCAGTACTTC.

The V gene is TRBV15, the J gene TRBJ2-2, with TRBD1 identical over 7 bases. The CDR3 has 18 residues. V was pared by 3 bases and J by 5 bases, with 15 bases of the junction left unmatched. Germline CDR1 reads LNHNV; CDR2 reads YYDKDF (reference sequence). The CDR3 region is CATSREQGLISYTGELFF. The CDR3 nucleotides read TGTGCCACCAGCAGGGAACAGGGGCTTATTAGTTATACCGGGGAGCTGTTTTTT.

The CDR3 region is CASSYSDGTGGHGYTF. For the CDR3, the DNA is TGTGCCAGCAGTTACTCGGATGGGACAGGGGGACATGGCTACACCTTC. This chain joins TRBV6-6 and TRBJ1-2, with 11 bases that match TRBD1. The junction had 6 bases not matched to a gene; V was cut back by 0 bases and J by 6 bases. The CDR3 consists of 16 residues. Germline values: CDR1 MNHNY, CDR2 SVGAGI (reference sequence).

Remarks on this clone: At the DNA level, this CDR3 is encoded by other sequences in the same sample as well. The chain has TRBV5-1 and TRBJ1-2; weak D call: TRBD1 (5 bases). V was trimmed by 4 bases and J by 4 bases, leaving 11 bases between them. CDR3 length: 13 residues. CDR1 and CDR2 from the germline V gene are SGHRS and YFSETQ. The CDR3 loop reads CASSLDRSYGYTF. CDR3 nucleotide sequence: TGCGCCAGCAGCCTCGACAGATCCTATGGCTACACCTTC.

DNA for the CDR3: TGTGCCAGCTCACCACCGGTTCCGCAGGGGTTGAAGATGAACACTGAAGCTTTCTTT. This gives the protein CASSPPVPQGLKMNTEAFF. The V call is TRBV18, the J call TRBJ1-1, with TRBD1 as a possible D gene (6 bases). The V gene lost 0 bases and the J gene lost 0 bases, with 20 bases spanning the gap. Germline-derived CDR1 and CDR2 are KGHSH and LQKENI. The CDR3 has 19 residues. Full variable domain (rest looked up from reference TRBV18 and TRBJ1-1): NAGVMQNPRHLVRRRGQEARLRCSPMKGHSHVYWYRQLPEEGLKFMVYLQKENIIDESGMPKERFSAEFPKEGPSILRIQQVVRGDSAAYFCASSPPVPQGLKMNTEAFFGQGTRLTVV.

This rearrangement joins TRBV9 to TRBJ2-7; 8 nucleotides agree with TRBD1. Germline V gene lookup returns CDR1 SGDLS and CDR2 YYNGEE. CDR3 length equals 15 residues. Trimming removed 0 bases from V and 7 bases from J; junction bases left unmatched: 9. The CDR3, as DNA: TGTGCCAGCAGCGTAGAGGGGACAGGTGTAGGAGAGCAGTACTTC. Its translation: CASSVEGTGVGEQYF.

The genes are TRBV6-5 and TRBJ2-7, with D maybe TRBD2 (6 bases). The germline V gene has CDR1 MNHEY and CDR2 SVGAGI. This CDR3 spans 12 amino acids. The germline V and J ends were trimmed by 5 bases and 1 base, with 6 bases remaining between them. The CDR3 DNA reads TGTGCCAGCAGTAGCGGGTCCTACGAGCAGTACTTC. It specifies CASSSGSYEQYF.

V gene TRBV20-1 combines with J gene TRBJ1-2; D may be TRBD1 (6 bases). Germline CDR1 is DFQATT and CDR2 is SNEGSKA (reference sequence). This CDR3 contains 11 residues. The V end lost 5 bases, the J end lost 8 bases, and 12 bases lay between the germline ends. In nucleotides, the CDR3 is TGCAGTGCTGGGGGGGCAGAAGGCTACACCTTC. Protein: CSAGGAEGYTF.

The V and J genes are TRBV29-1 and TRBJ2-1; 8 bases are a match to TRBD1. The CDR3 spans 13 residues. The V gene's germline CDR1 is SQVTM and CDR2 ANQGSEA. The ends lost 5 bases at V and 1 base at J; junction bases unmatched: 1. CDR3 DNA: TGCAGCGTTCGGACAGGGTCCTACAATGAGCAGTTCTTC. Translation: CSVRTGSYNEQFF.

V and J are TRBV25-1 and TRBJ1-2; 8 nucleotides line up with TRBD1. Per the germline V gene, CDR1 is MGHDK and CDR2 is SYGVNS. Trimming at V came to 4 bases and at J to 7 bases, leaving 5 bases not matched to a gene. CDR3 length: 13 residues. The chain's CDR3 is CASSAFQGAGYTF. The CDR3 DNA reads as TGTGCCAGCAGTGCCTTCCAGGGGGCTGGCTACACCTTC.

In this sample, this clone turned up a few times. The chain links TRBV7-9 to TRBJ1-1; 8 bases align to TRBD1. CDR3 length: 15 residues. The germline gives CDR1 SEHNR, CDR2 FQNEAQ (reference sequence). The junction had 8 bases not matched to a gene; V was cut back by 3 bases and J by 5 bases. For the CDR3, the DNA is TGTGCCAGCAGCTTGATGGACAGGGAGTCGACTGAAGCTTTCTTT. Its protein product is CASSLMDRESTEAFF.

The chain carries TRBV6-5 and TRBJ1-1; D remains unclear. The CDR3 is made up of 15 amino acids. The V end lost 0 bases, the J end lost 4 bases, and 12 bases lay between the germline ends. From germline, CDR1 is MNHEY and CDR2 SVGAGI. Here the CDR3 reads CASSYSKSVPTEAFF. CDR3 nucleotide sequence: TGTGCCAGCAGTTACTCGAAGTCAGTCCCCACTGAAGCTTTCTTT.

The chain recombines TRBV19 with TRBJ1-2; the D is unclear. The CDR3 runs 14 residues. Germline V lookup: CDR1 LNHDA, CDR2 SQIVND (reference sequence). Trimming left V 10 bases short and J 7 bases short, with 22 bases between. Here the CDR3 reads CATSRKEGGFGYTF. The CDR3 region has the DNA TGTGCCACCTCAAGGAAGGAGGGAGGCTTTGGCTACACCTTC.

The genes are TRBV4-1 and TRBJ1-1, with D unresolved. V was clipped by 0 bases and J by 5 bases, with 7 bases between them. The germline V gene has CDR1 MGHRA and CDR2 YSYEKL. This CDR3 has 13 residues. The CDR3 protein is CASSQDFGTEAFF. In DNA form, the CDR3 reads TGCGCCAGCAGCCAAGATTTCGGGACTGAAGCTTTCTTT.

The V call is TRBV2, the J call TRBJ2-1; D remains unclear. Germline CDR1 reads SNHLY; CDR2 reads FYNNEI. The CDR3 contains 10 residues. Trimming removed 7 bases at V and 10 bases at J, with 8 bases between. DNA of the CDR3: TGTGCCAGCATGGAGAGCGAGCAGTTCTTC. This codes for CASMESEQFF.